This T cell receptor (beta chain) was captured by sequencing in a study of control samples from healthy donors and cancer patients. Sequencing used immunoSEQ multiplex PCR; TCRdb keeps in-frame clones, though not all of them. This table holds 250,000 to 300,000 clones, about 80% found once. Germline CDR1 reads SGHTA; CDR2 reads FQGNSA. V lost 1 base, J lost 6 bases, and 7 bases stayed unmatched. The CDR3 has 15 amino acids. Sequences were obtained from PBMCs. J is TRBJ2-7 and V is TRBV7-2; the match to TRBD1 covers 9 bases. The TCR was taken from a woman aged 60-70 years with lung cancer. The CDR3 nucleotides are TGTGCCAGCAGCTTAGGAGAGGGACAGGGTTCCGAGCAGTACTTC. Translation: CASSLGEGQGSEQYF.